This T cell receptor beta chain was captured in a study of T cell clonality in common variable immunodeficiency. Findings and limits, study-wide: Common variable immunodeficiency TCR beta sequences reportedly had fewer deletions and N-nucleotide insertions.

Each donor provided roughly 5 to 8 ml of heparinized whole blood. Repertoires were generated with immunoSEQ multiplex PCR, while TCRdb's copy carries only in-frame clones and drops some. In total the sample includes some 30,000 clones, none of them seen once. After removal of 1 base from V and 1 base from J, the junction contained 4 bases not matched to a gene. Germline-derived CDR1 and CDR2 are SGHVS and FNYEAQ. This CDR3 spans 16 amino acids. Concerning this clone itself: Its antigen is not known. Read sequence stops 3 residues before the CDR3 end, and the germline J gene provides the missing end.

Sequencing used peripheral blood mononuclear cells. This receptor was identified in a person between 18 and 75 years old in good health. The gene calls are TRBV7-6 and TRBJ2-7, with TRBD1 identical over 10 bases. The CDR3 sequence is CASSLGDRGRSYEQYF. Partial CDR3 DNA: TGTGCCAGCAGCTTAGGGGACAGGGGAAGGTCCTACGAG.